Sequencing of this T cell receptor beta chain was carried out in a study of T-cell reconstitution after alpha-beta-depleted transplantation in children. From germline, CDR1 is DFQATT and CDR2 SNEGSKA (reference sequence). The V and J ends lost 4 bases and 5 bases, in that order; junction bases with no gene match: 5. The CDR3 extends over 14 amino acids. Unique molecular identifiers were used to barcode this TCRbeta library. TCRdb called the PCR reads again in MiXCR, with one record for every CDR3 protein. The sample yields over 25,000 distinct CDR3 sequences, roughly a sixth seen once. This clonotype was counted at least ten times.

The receptor was isolated from a male patient between 2 and 15 years old who had a stem cell transplant for acute lymphoblastic leukemia, so the T cells may come from the graft donor. This sequence joins TRBV20-1 and TRBJ2-1; TRBD2 matches 10 bases. The source material was PBMCs, mostly from graft donor cells, sampled 60 days after TCRalphabeta/CD19-depleted stem cell transplant. The CDR3 protein is CSAISGGINNEQFF. CDR3 coding DNA: TGCAGTGCTATTAGCGGGGGGATAAACAATGAGCAGTTCTTC.